The rows below give T cell receptor beta chains drawn from one sample of a study of technical replicates of blood from a few donors. Generated by immunoSEQ multiplex PCR, the TCRdb table keeps only in-frame clones and is missing some. Seen here are tens of thousands of clones, around 94% observed once, and the top ten hold approximately 0.25%. The material sequenced was T cells isolated from PBMCs. These receptors all stem from a human donor in good health. Each CDR3 is given with its conserved first and last residue. A D gene is named only where the DNA matches it firmly. Clone size, where shown, is once, few, many, or a class for clones that have expanded.

clone size,V gene,J gene,D gene,CDR3 protein,CDR3 DNA
NA,TRBV6-1,TRBJ1-5,NA,CASSDSSNQPQHF,TGTGCCAGCAGCGACAGTAGCAATCAGCCCCAGCATTTT
NA,TRBV27,TRBJ2-1,NA,CASSLEGGPSSYNEQFF,TGTGCCAGCAGTTTAGAAGGCGGCCCGAGCTCCTACAATGAGCAGTTCTTC
NA,TRBV6-1,TRBJ1-5,NA,CASNPRTEYNQPQHF,TGTGCCAGCAATCCCCGGACAGAGTACAATCAGCCCCAGCATTTT
NA,TRBV19,TRBJ1-1,TRBD1,CAVRQGMNTEAFF,TGTGCCGTCCGACAGGGGATGAACACTGAAGCTTTCTTT
once,TRBV6-5,TRBJ2-2,TRBD2,CASESGRAYGELFF,TGTGCCAGCGAGAGCGGGAGGGCCTACGGGGAGCTGTTTTTT
NA,TRBV7-2,TRBJ2-1,NA,CASSLGLGNYNEQFF,TGTGCCAGCAGCTTGGGACTTGGAAACTACAATGAGCAGTTCTTC
once,TRBV18,TRBJ2-5,NA,CASSPEETQYF,TGTGCCAGCTCACCGGAGGAGACCCAGTACTTC
few,TRBV7-6,TRBJ1-5,NA,CASSLWEGGNQPQHF,TGTGCCAGCAGCTTATGGGAGGGGGGAAATCAGCCCCAGCATTTT
NA,TRBV29-1,TRBJ1-1,NA,CSVEASQGNPDAFF,TGCAGCGTTGAAGCTTCACAGGGAAATCCCGATGCTTTCTTT
NA,TRBV5-4,TRBJ1-2,TRBD1,CASSLTGGRGYTF,TGTGCCAGCAGTCTGACAGGGGGCCGTGGCTACACCTTC
NA,TRBV7-8,TRBJ2-1,TRBD2,CASSLGGLAFSGEQFF,TGTGCCAGCAGCTTAGGGGGACTAGCTTTTTCGGGGGAGCAGTTCTTC
NA,TRBV9,TRBJ2-1,TRBD2,CASNKRGSSYNEQFF,TGTGCCAGCAATAAGCGGGGGAGCTCCTACAATGAGCAGTTCTTC
NA,TRBV14,TRBJ1-2,NA,CASSQGGPFYTF,TGTGCCAGCAGCCAAGGGGGGCCCTTCTACACCTTC
NA,TRBV29-1,TRBJ2-7,TRBD2,CSVRGDYEQYF,TGCAGCGTTCGGGGGGACTACGAGCAGTACTTC
NA,TRBV2,TRBJ2-1,TRBD2,CASKDGGGPYNEQFF,TGTGCCAGCAAGGATGGCGGGGGACCCTACAATGAGCAGTTCTTC
NA,TRBV5-1,TRBJ1-2,TRBD1,CASSWTGSDYGYTF,TGCGCCAGCAGCTGGACAGGGTCCGACTATGGCTACACCTTC
NA,TRBV4-1,TRBJ1-4,TRBD1,CASSRVLGQGATNEKLFF,TGCGCCAGCAGCCGGGTTTTGGGACAGGGGGCAACTAATGAAAAACTGTTTTTT
NA,TRBV5-6,TRBJ2-2,NA,CASSGGLLDTGELFF,TGTGCCAGCAGCGGCGGGCTCCTTGACACCGGGGAGCTGTTTTTT
NA,TRBV6-5,TRBJ2-3,TRBD2,CASSSTSGGPDTQYF,TGTGCCAGCAGTTCGACTAGCGGGGGGCCAGATACGCAGTATTTT
NA,TRBV7-9,TRBJ2-1,TRBD2,CASSHLGLADYNEQFF,TGTGCCAGCAGCCACCTGGGACTAGCGGATTACAATGAGCAGTTCTTC
NA,TRBV28,TRBJ2-2,TRBD1,CASSPRTGLLGELFF,TGTGCCAGCAGCCCTCGGACAGGGCTATTGGGGGAGCTGTTTTTT
NA,TRBV4-1,TRBJ2-1,NA,CASSQASGIYNEQFF,TGCGCCAGCAGCCAAGCTTCCGGGATCTACAATGAGCAGTTCTTC
NA,TRBV10-2,TRBJ2-1,TRBD2,CASLPPRLAGDPYNEQFF,TGCGCCAGCCTCCCCCCGAGACTAGCGGGGGATCCCTACAATGAGCAGTTCTTC
NA,TRBV13,TRBJ2-2,NA,CASSSSTAPNTGELFF,TGTGCCAGCAGCTCCTCGACAGCTCCAAACACCGGGGAGCTGTTTTTT
once,TRBV6-5,TRBJ1-2,TRBD1,CASSFGQGGYGYTF,TGTGCCAGCAGTTTCGGACAGGGCGGGTATGGCTACACCTTC
NA,TRBV5-6,TRBJ1-1,NA,CASSLFRGSTEAFF,TGTGCCAGCAGCTTGTTCCGGGGAAGCACTGAAGCTTTCTTT
NA,TRBV19,TRBJ1-2,TRBD1,CASSAGTGGYGYTF,TGTGCCAGTAGTGCCGGGACAGGGGGTTATGGCTACACCTTC
NA,TRBV5-1,TRBJ2-1,NA,CASSLELYNEQFF,TGCGCCAGCAGCTTGGAACTGTACAATGAGCAGTTCTTC
NA,TRBV2,TRBJ2-7,NA,CASGRDTIYEQYF,TGTGCCAGTGGCCGGGACACTATCTACGAGCAGTACTTC
NA,TRBV5-1,TRBJ2-3,TRBD2,CASSFLAGGPGGDTQYF,TGCGCCAGCAGCTTCTTGGCGGGAGGGCCCGGGGGAGATACGCAGTATTTT
NA,TRBV6-1,TRBJ1-4,NA,CASSESPSIVEKLFF,TGTGCCAGCAGTGAATCTCCCTCTATTGTTGAAAAACTGTTTTTT
once,TRBV5-1,TRBJ2-3,TRBD1,CASSIGQGASVDTQYF,TGCGCCAGCAGCATAGGACAGGGGGCTTCCGTAGATACGCAGTATTTT
NA,TRBV15,TRBJ2-2,NA,CATSTLPNTGELFF,TGTGCCACCTCCACTCTCCCGAACACCGGGGAGCTGTTTTTT
NA,TRBV5-1,TRBJ2-7,TRBD1,CASSFTGDEQYF,TGCGCCAGCAGCTTCACAGGGGACGAGCAGTACTTC
NA,TRBV2,TRBJ1-5,TRBD1,CASKLTGGDQPQHF,TGTGCCAGCAAATTGACAGGGGGCGATCAGCCCCAGCATTTT
NA,TRBV6-6,TRBJ2-5,TRBD2,CASSLGLGAETQYF,TGTGCCAGCAGTTTAGGACTAGGGGCAGAGACCCAGTACTTC